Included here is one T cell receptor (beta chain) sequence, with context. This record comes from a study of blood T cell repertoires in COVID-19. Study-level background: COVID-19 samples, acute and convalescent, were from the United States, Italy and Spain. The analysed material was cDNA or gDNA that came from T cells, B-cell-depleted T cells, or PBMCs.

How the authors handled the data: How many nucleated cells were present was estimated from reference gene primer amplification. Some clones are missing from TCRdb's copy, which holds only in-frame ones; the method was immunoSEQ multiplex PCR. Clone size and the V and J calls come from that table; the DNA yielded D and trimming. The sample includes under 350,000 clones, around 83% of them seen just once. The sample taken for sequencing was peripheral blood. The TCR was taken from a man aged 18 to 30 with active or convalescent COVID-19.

CDR3 amino acids: CATSDPGTSGSRTYNEQFF. CDR3 sequence (DNA): TGTGCCACCAGTGACCCCGGGACTAGCGGGAGCCGGACCTACAATGAGCAGTTCTTC. This rearrangement joins TRBV24-1 to TRBJ2-1; 14 bases fit TRBD2. CDR1 is KGHDR and CDR2 is SFDVKD in the germline V gene. CDR3 length: 19 amino acids. The trim removed 4 bases at V and 2 bases at J, leaving 9 bases unmatched.